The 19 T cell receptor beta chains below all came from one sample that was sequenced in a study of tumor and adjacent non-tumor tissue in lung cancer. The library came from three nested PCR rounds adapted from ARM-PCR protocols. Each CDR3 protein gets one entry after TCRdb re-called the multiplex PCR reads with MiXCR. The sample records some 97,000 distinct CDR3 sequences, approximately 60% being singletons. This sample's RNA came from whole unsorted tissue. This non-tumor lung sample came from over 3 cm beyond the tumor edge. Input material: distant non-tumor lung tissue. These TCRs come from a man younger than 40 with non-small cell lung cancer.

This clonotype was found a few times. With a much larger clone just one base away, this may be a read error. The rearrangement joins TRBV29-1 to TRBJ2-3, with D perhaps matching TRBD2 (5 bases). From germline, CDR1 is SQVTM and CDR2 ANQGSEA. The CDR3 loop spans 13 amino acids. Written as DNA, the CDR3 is TGCAGCGTCACCAGCGCGCCCGGGGATATGCAGTATTTT. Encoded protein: CSVTSAPGDMQYF.

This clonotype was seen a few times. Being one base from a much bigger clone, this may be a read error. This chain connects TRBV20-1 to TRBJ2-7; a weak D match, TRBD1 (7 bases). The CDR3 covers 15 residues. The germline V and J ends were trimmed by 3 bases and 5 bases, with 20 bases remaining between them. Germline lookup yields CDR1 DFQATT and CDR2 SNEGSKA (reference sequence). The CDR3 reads CSASGAGGRRHEQYF. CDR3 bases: TGCAGTGCTAGCGGGGCAGGGGGGAGAAGGCACGAGCAGTACTTC.

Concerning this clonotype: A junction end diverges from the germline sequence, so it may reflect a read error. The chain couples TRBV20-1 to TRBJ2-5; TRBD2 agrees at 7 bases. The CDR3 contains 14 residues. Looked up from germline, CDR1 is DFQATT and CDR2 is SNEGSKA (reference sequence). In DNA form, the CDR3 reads TGCAGTGCTAGCGAAGGGTCCAGCGGGGAGACCGAGTACTTC. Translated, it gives CSASEGSSGETEYF.

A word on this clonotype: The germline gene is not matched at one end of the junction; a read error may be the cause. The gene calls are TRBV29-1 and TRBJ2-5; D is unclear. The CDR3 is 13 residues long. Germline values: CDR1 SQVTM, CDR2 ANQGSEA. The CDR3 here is CGVEFMDQETQYF. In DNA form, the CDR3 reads TGCGGCGTTGAGTTTATGGACCAAGAGACCCAGTACTTC.

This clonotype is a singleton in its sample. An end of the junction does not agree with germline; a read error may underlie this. The CDR3 here is CASNQDIYRGGAEAFF. The CDR3, as DNA: TGCGCCAGCAACCAAGATATCTACAGGGGAGGAGCTGAAGCTTTCTTT. The chain recombines TRBV4-1 with TRBJ1-1; 7 bases fit TRBD1. Germline V CDR1 and CDR2: MGHRA, YSYEKL. The CDR3 spans 16 residues.

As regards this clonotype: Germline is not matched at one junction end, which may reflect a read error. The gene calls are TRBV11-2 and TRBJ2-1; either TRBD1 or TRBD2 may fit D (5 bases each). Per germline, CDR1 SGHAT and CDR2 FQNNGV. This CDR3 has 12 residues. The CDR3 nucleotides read TGTGCCAGTAGTCGGGGCTACAATGAGCGGTTCTTC. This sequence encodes CASSRGYNERFF. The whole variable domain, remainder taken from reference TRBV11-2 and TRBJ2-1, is EAGVAQSPRYKIIEKRQSVAFWCNPISGHATLYWYQQILGQGPKLLIQFQNNGVVDDSQLPKDRFSAERLKGVDSTLKIQPAKLEDSAVYLCASSRGYNERFFGPGTRLTVL.

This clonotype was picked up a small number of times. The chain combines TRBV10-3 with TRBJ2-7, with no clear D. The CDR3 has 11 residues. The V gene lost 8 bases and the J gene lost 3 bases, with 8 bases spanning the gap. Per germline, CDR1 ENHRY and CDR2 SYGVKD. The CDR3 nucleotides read TGTGCCATCTCGGAGCTCTACGAGCAGTACTTC. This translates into CAISELYEQYF.

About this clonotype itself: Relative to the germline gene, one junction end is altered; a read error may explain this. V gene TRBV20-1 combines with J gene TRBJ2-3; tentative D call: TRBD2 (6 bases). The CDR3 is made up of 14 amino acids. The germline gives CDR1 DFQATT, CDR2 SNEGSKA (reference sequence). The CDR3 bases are TGCAGTGTTAGAATCGGGAGCGGCGCAGATACGCAGTATTTT. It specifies CSVRIGSGADTQYF.

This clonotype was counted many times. CDR3 region: CASTDPGRDNEKLFF. In nucleotides, the CDR3 is TGTGCCAGCACTGACCCAGGACGAGATAATGAAAAACTGTTTTTT. The chain links TRBV6-1 to TRBJ1-4; D call uncertain. This CDR3 has 15 amino acids. V lost 7 bases to trimming and J lost 4 bases, with 16 bases between them. Germline V gene sequence: CDR1 MNHNS, CDR2 SASEGT.

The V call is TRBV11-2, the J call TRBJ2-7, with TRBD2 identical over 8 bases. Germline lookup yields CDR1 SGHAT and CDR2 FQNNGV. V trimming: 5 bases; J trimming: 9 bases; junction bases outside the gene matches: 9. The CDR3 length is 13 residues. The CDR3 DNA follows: TGTGCCAGCAGCCTGACTAGCGCGGGCAGGCAGTACTTC. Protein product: CASSLTSAGRQYF.

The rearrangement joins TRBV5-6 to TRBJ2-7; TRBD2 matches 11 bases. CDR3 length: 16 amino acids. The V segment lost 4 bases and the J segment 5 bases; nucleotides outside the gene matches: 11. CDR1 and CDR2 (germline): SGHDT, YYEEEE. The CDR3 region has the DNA TGTGCCAGCAGCATAGGACTAGCGGGTCGAACGGACGAGCAGTACTTC. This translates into CASSIGLAGRTDEQYF.

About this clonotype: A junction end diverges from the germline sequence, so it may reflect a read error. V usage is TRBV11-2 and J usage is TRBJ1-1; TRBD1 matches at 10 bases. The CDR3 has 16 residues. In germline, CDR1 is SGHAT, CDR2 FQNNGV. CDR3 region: CASSHASGTGDTEALF. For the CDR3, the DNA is TGTGCCAGCAGCCACGCTTCCGGGACAGGGGACACTGAAGCTTTATTT.

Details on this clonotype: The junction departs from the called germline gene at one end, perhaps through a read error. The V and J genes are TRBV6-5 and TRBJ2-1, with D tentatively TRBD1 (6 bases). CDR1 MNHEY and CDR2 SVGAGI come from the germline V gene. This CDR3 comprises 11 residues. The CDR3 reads CASSPGVDQLF. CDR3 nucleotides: TGTGCCAGCAGTCCAGGGGTTGATCAGCTCTTC.

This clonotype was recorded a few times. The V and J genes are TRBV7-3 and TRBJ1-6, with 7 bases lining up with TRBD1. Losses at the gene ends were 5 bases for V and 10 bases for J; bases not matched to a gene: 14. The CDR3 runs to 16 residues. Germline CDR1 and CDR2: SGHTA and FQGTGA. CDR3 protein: CASSPPKRGPRSPLHF. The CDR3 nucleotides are TGTGCCAGCAGCCCCCCCAAGAGGGGGCCACGGTCACCCCTCCACTTT.

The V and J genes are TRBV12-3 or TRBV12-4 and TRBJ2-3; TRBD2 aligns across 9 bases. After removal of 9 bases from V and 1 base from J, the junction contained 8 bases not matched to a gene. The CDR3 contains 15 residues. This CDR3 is CASNLAGGGTDTQYF. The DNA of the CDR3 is TGTGCCAGTAATCTGGCGGGGGGGGGCACAGATACGCAGTATTTT.

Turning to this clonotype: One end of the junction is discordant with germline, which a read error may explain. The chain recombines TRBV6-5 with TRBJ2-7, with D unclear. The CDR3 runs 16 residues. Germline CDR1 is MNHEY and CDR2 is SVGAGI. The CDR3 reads CACRLYLSHYSYEQYF. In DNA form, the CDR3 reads TGTGCCTGCAGGTTGTATTTATCGCACTACTCCTACGAGCAGTACTTC.

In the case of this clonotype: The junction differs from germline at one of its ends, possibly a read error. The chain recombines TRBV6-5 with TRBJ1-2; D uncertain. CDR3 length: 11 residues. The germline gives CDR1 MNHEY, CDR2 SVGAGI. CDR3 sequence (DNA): TGTGCCAGCATCCGCGGCTATGGCTGCACCTTC. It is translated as CASIRGYGCTF.

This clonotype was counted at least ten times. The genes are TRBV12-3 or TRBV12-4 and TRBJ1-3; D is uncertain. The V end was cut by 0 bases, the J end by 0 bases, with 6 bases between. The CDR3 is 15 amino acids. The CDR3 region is CASSLALSSGNTIYF. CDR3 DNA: TGTGCCAGCAGTTTAGCGCTGAGCTCTGGAAACACCATATATTTT.

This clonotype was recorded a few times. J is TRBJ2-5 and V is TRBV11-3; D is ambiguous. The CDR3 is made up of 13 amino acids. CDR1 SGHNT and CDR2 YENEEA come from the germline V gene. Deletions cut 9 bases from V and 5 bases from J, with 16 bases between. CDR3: CASSVNLRETQYF. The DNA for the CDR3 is TGTGCCAGTAGTGTGAATCTGAGGGAGACCCAGTACTTC.